These 17 T cell receptor beta chains originate from one sample sequenced in a study of T cells in Graves' hyperthyroidism and ophthalmopathy. There were TCR beta CDR3 regions amplified from RNA transcripts. When the TCR CDR3 underwent first-round RT-PCR, the HTBI primer set was used. A single record per CDR3 protein comes from TCRdb applying MiXCR to the multiplex PCR reads. This sample has some 500,000 distinct CDR3 sequences, with around 15% found just once. The material sequenced was blood. All receptors derive from a young woman with Graves' hyperthyroidism.

There are many counts of this clonotype. The J gene is TRBJ2-1, the V gene TRBV27; 7 nucleotides line up with TRBD1. Germline V gene lookup returns CDR1 MNHEY and CDR2 SMNVEV (reference sequence). Trimming removed 3 bases from V and 2 bases from J; junction bases left unmatched: 7. The CDR3 is 16 residues long. Written as DNA, the CDR3 is TGTGCCAGCAGTTTCTCGACAGGGATAGCCTACAATGAGCAGTTCTTC. It is translated as CASSFSTGIAYNEQFF.

This clonotype was detected ten times or more. The gene calls are TRBV25-1 and TRBJ2-6, with 12 bases identical to TRBD1. V lost 5 bases to trimming and J lost 0 bases; unmatched junction nucleotides: 14. The CDR3 consists of 21 residues. CDR1 is MGHDK and CDR2 is SYGVNS in the germline V gene. The CDR3 is CASSTNTGTGGLSSGANVLTF. The CDR3 region has the DNA TGTGCCAGCAGTACGAACACCGGGACAGGGGGCTTAAGCTCTGGGGCCAACGTCCTGACTTTC.

The genes are TRBV5-1 and TRBJ2-7, with D maybe TRBD2 (6 bases). CDR3 length: 13 residues. V was pared by 4 bases and J by 2 bases, with 10 bases between. Germline CDR1 reads SGHRS; CDR2 reads YFSETQ. This chain's CDR3 is CASSPGLTYEQYF. As DNA, the CDR3 is TGCGCCAGCAGCCCGGGACTCACCTACGAGCAGTACTTC.

This clonotype was observed many times. This rearrangement joins TRBV20-1 to TRBJ2-2, with 8 bases identical to TRBD2. This CDR3 comprises 16 residues. Germline assignment: CDR1 DFQATT and CDR2 SNEGSKA (reference sequence). CDR3 residues: CREPLSGRFLDGELFF. The CDR3 DNA sequence: TGCAGGGAACCTTTAAGCGGGAGATTCCTGGACGGGGAGCTGTTTTTT.

This clonotype was detected a few times. This rearrangement joins TRBV9 to TRBJ1-2; D is undetermined. Germline V CDR1 and CDR2: SGDLS, YYNGEE. This CDR3 comprises 15 residues. V was clipped by 1 base and J by 3 bases, with 13 bases between them. The CDR3 protein is CASSVSASVYYGYTF. CDR3 in DNA: TGTGCCAGCAGCGTATCTGCCAGTGTATACTATGGCTACACCTTC. The full variable domain, completed using reference TRBV9 and TRBJ1-2, is DSGVTQTPKHLITATGQRVTLRCSPRSGDLSVYWYQQSLDQGLQFLIQYYNGEERAKGNILERFSAQQFPDLHSELNLSSLELGDSALYFCASSVSASVYYGYTFGSGTRLTVV.

This clonotype was observed many times. V gene TRBV6-1 combines with J gene TRBJ2-7; possible D gene TRBD2, 6 bases. Germline assignment: CDR1 MNHNS and CDR2 SASEGT. The CDR3 length is 14 residues. V was pared by 6 bases and J by 3 bases, with 15 bases between. The CDR3 DNA follows: TGTGCCAGCAGCGAACATCTGGGGGGCTACGAGCAGTACGTC. Protein product: CASSEHLGGYEQYV.

Note on this clonotype: Relative to the germline gene, one junction end is altered; a read error may explain this. The J gene is TRBJ2-5, the V gene TRBV16, with D unclear. The V gene's germline CDR1 is KGHSY and CDR2 FQNENV. This CDR3 contains 14 residues. This CDR3 reads CASSQSGSQEAQYF. In nucleotides, the CDR3 is TGTGCCAGCAGCCAATCAGGCTCCCAAGAGGCCCAGTACTTC.

This clonotype was counted a few times. This sequence joins TRBV5-5 and TRBJ2-2; no reliable D call. CDR1 and CDR2 from the germline V gene are SGHKS and YYEKEE (reference sequence). CDR3 length: 13 residues. The V and J ends lost 2 bases and 6 bases respectively, with 8 bases between them. In nucleotides, the CDR3 is TGTGCCAGCAGCTTCTACGGTCCCGGGGAGCTGTTTTTT. It specifies CASSFYGPGELFF.

This clonotype appeared a few times. J is TRBJ2-7 and V is TRBV10-1, with no clear D. CDR3 length: 14 residues. Looked up from germline, CDR1 is WNHNN and CDR2 is SYGVQD (reference sequence). Trimming took off 10 bases at V and 0 bases at J, with 16 bases between the two ends. This chain's CDR3 is CATRTPRSSYEQYF. Here the CDR3 DNA reads TGCGCCACCCGGACGCCTAGGAGCTCCTACGAGCAGTACTTC.

This chain connects TRBV20-1 to TRBJ2-2, with 8 nucleotides matching TRBD1. In germline, CDR1 is DFQATT, CDR2 SNEGSKA (reference sequence). CDR3 size: 15 residues. With V trimmed by 3 bases and J by 1 base, 4 bases remained unmatched. CDR3 protein: CSARATGVNTGELFF. CDR3 coding DNA: TGCAGTGCTAGGGCGACAGGGGTGAACACCGGGGAGCTGTTTTTT.

This clonotype was observed many times. The chain is built from TRBV5-1 and TRBJ2-1, with 10 bases matching TRBD2. The CDR3 runs 14 residues. Germline V gene lookup returns CDR1 SGHRS and CDR2 YFSETQ. V was pared by 5 bases and J by 9 bases, with 8 bases of the junction left unmatched. The CDR3: CASSSGTSVPEQFF. The CDR3 nucleotides read TGCGCCAGCAGTTCCGGGACTAGCGTGCCTGAGCAGTTCTTC.

This clonotype was seen a handful of times. V gene TRBV2 combines with J gene TRBJ1-3, with 8 positions matching TRBD1. CDR1 and CDR2 from the germline V gene are SNHLY and FYNNEI. CDR3 size: 18 residues. V lost 2 bases to trimming and J lost 2 bases; unmatched junction nucleotides: 11. The CDR3: CASSERAGGKWPGNTIYF. CDR3 sequence (DNA): TGTGCCAGCAGTGAAAGGGCAGGGGGCAAGTGGCCTGGAAACACCATATATTTT.

This clonotype was counted many times. CDR3 sequence (DNA): TGCGCCAGCAGGAAACCCGGGACTAGCGGGAGCGGTGAGCAGTTCTTC. Translation gives CASRKPGTSGSGEQFF. The chain is built from TRBV5-1 and TRBJ2-1, with TRBD2 matching 14 bases. The CDR3 is 16 amino acids. V trimming: 5 bases; J trimming: 9 bases; junction bases outside the gene matches: 10. From germline, CDR1 is SGHRS and CDR2 YFSETQ.

In its sample, this clonotype was seen many times. CDR3 in DNA: TGTGCCAGCAGTTTACTCGTTCAGCCCCAGCATTTT. Translation: CASSLLVQPQHF. The chain combines TRBV12-3 or TRBV12-4 with TRBJ1-5, with no clear D. Trimming left V 2 bases short and J 6 bases short, with 5 bases between. The CDR3 consists of 12 residues.

The J gene is TRBJ1-2, the V gene TRBV7-8, with a tentative D call TRBD1 (5 bases). The CDR3 totals 15 residues. Germline CDR1 and CDR2: SGHVS and FQNEAQ. The V gene lost 6 bases and the J gene lost 5 bases, with 19 bases spanning the gap. The CDR3 nucleotides are TGTGCCAGCAGTTTACGGGGGATGGACGGATATGGCTACACCTTC. Translating gives CASSLRGMDGYGYTF. Combining the CDR3 with reference TRBV7-8 and TRBJ1-2 gives the whole variable domain GAGVSQSPRYKVAKRGQDVALRCDPISGHVSLFWYQQALGQGPEFLTYFQNEAQLDKSGLPSDRFFAERPEGSVSTLKIQRTQQEDSAVYLCASSLRGMDGYGYTFGSGTRLTVV.

This clonotype was detected many times. The chain recombines TRBV3-1 with TRBJ2-1; D possibly corresponds to TRBD2 (6 bases). CDR3 size: 14 residues. V was trimmed by 4 bases and J by 6 bases, leaving 13 bases between them. Germline values: CDR1 LGHDT, CDR2 YNNKEL (reference sequence). The CDR3 bases are TGTGCCAGCAGCCCCGTCCTAGCGTCCAATGAGCAGTTCTTC. It yields the protein CASSPVLASNEQFF.

The chain carries TRBV3-1 and TRBJ2-7, with TRBD2 matching 9 bases. This CDR3 has 13 amino acids. Germline V gene lookup returns CDR1 LGHDT and CDR2 YNNKEL (reference sequence). V lost 6 bases, J lost 3 bases, and 3 bases stayed unmatched. DNA for the CDR3: TGTGCCAGCAGAACTAGCGGGCACTACGAGCAGTACTTC. Translated, it gives CASRTSGHYEQYF.